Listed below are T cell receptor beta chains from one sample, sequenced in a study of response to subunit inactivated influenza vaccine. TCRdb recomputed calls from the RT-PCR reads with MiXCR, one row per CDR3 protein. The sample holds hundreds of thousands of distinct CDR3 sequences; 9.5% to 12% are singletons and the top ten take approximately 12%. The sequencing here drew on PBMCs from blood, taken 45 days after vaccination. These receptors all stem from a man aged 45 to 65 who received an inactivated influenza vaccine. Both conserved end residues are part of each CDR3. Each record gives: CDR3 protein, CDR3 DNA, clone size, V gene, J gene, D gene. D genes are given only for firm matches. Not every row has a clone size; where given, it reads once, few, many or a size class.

CDR3 protein: CASSLERGPHNEQFF
CDR3 DNA: TGTGCCAGCAGCCTAGAAAGGGGACCCCACAATGAGCAGTTCTTC
clone size: -
V gene: TRBV7-9
J gene: TRBJ2-1
D gene: -

CDR3 protein: CASRSDETQYF
CDR3 DNA: TGCGCCAGCAGGTCCGACGAGACCCAGTACTTC
clone size: -
V gene: TRBV5-1
J gene: TRBJ2-5
D gene: -

CDR3 protein: CASSLIRGSYNEQFF
CDR3 DNA: TGTGCCAGCAGCTTAATCAGGGGGTCCTACAATGAGCAGTTCTTC
clone size: few
V gene: TRBV11-2
J gene: TRBJ2-1
D gene: TRBD1

CDR3 protein: CASSTGTSRETQYF
CDR3 DNA: TGTGCCAGCAGCACCGGGACTAGTCGGGAGACCCAGTACTTC
clone size: few
V gene: TRBV7-2
J gene: TRBJ2-5
D gene: TRBD2

CDR3 protein: CSVEGRVANYGYTF
CDR3 DNA: TGCAGCGTTGAAGGGAGGGTAGCTAACTATGGCTACACCTTC
clone size: few
V gene: TRBV29-1
J gene: TRBJ1-2
D gene: -

CDR3 protein: CSVDRGGAGELFF
CDR3 DNA: TGCAGCGTTGACCGGGGAGGGGCCGGGGAGCTGTTTTTT
clone size: many
V gene: TRBV29-1
J gene: TRBJ2-2
D gene: TRBD2

CDR3 protein: CATSQEGWGMQTQYF
CDR3 DNA: TGTGCCACCTCCCAAGAGGGGTGGGGAATGCAGACCCAGTACTTC
clone size: -
V gene: TRBV3-1
J gene: TRBJ2-5
D gene: -

CDR3 protein: CASSLSQPLNEKLFF
CDR3 DNA: TGCGCCAGCAGCTTGTCGCAGCCCTTGAATGAAAAACTGTTTTTT
clone size: once
V gene: TRBV5-1
J gene: TRBJ1-4
D gene: -

CDR3 protein: CASSQPRSPNSPLHF
CDR3 DNA: TGTGCCAGCAGTCAACCGCGGTCCCCGAATTCACCCCTCCACTTT
clone size: -
V gene: TRBV27
J gene: TRBJ1-6
D gene: -

CDR3 protein: CSVDTEEQFF
CDR3 DNA: TGCAGCGTTGATACCGAGGAGCAGTTCTTC
clone size: many
V gene: TRBV29-1
J gene: TRBJ2-1
D gene: -

CDR3 protein: CASSMGGRSGNTIYF
CDR3 DNA: TGTGCCAGCAGCATGGGCGGCAGGTCTGGAAACACCATATATTTT
clone size: -
V gene: TRBV7-2
J gene: TRBJ1-3
D gene: -